What follows describes a single T cell receptor beta chain. Per the original methods: Quantification of nucleated cells was approximated via reference gene primer amplification. This table comes from immunoSEQ multiplex PCR, and its TCRdb copy is limited to in-frame clones, with some not included. D and trimming were read from the DNA, whereas the V and J calls and clone size are those reported in that table. Among a few hundred thousand clones listed, about 89% were seen once. The data were taken from a study of blood T cell repertoires in COVID-19. Background on the study: In each case, the material was cDNA or gDNA derived from T cells, B-cell-depleted T cells, or PBMCs.

What was sequenced was peripheral blood. This clonotype originated in a woman between 45 and 60 years old who had recovered from COVID-19.

CDR3 DNA: TGCGCCAGCAGCCAAGTCGCGGGAACCGATACGCAGTATTTT. Translated, it gives CASSQVAGTDTQYF. The V gene is TRBV4-3, the J gene TRBJ2-3, with TRBD2 as a possible D gene (6 bases). Deletions cut 1 base from V and 6 bases from J, with 11 bases between. The length of the CDR3 is 14 residues. Germline V CDR1 and CDR2: LGHNA, YSLEER.